This T cell receptor (beta chain) was observed in a study of cytomegalovirus exposure and HLA in healthy donors. Profiled with immunoSEQ multiplex PCR; TCRdb holds only in-frame clones, not every one. This sample yields some 270,000 clones, of which roughly 85% are seen a single time; over 0.95% belongs to the top ten. Trimming removed 5 bases from V and 4 bases from J; junction bases left unmatched: 9. The CDR3 totals 15 residues. CDR1 and CDR2 (germline): MNHEY, SVGAGI. The sequencing input was PBMCs. The source is a woman younger than 35 in good health and CMV-seronegative. The V gene is TRBV6-5, the J gene TRBJ1-2, with 8 bases that match TRBD1. Here the CDR3 DNA reads TGTGCCAGCAGTACCCGGACAGGGATGGGCTATGGCTACACCTTC. It translates to CASSTRTGMGYGYTF.